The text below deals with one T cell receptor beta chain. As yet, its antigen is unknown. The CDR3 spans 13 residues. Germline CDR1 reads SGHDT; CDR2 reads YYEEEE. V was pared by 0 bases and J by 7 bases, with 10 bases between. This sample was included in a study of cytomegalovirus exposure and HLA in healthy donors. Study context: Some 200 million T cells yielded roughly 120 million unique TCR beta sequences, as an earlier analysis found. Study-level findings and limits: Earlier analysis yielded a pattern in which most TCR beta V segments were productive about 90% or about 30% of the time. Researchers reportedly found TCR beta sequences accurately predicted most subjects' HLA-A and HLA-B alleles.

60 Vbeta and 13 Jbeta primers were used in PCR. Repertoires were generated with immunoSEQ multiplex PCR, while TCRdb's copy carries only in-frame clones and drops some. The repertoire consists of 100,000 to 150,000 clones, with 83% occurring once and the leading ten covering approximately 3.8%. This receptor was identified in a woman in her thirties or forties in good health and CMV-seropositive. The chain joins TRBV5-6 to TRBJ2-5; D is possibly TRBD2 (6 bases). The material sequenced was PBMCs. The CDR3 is CASSLELAGTQYF. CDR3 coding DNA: TGTGCCAGCAGCTTGGAACTAGCCGGGACCCAGTACTTC.